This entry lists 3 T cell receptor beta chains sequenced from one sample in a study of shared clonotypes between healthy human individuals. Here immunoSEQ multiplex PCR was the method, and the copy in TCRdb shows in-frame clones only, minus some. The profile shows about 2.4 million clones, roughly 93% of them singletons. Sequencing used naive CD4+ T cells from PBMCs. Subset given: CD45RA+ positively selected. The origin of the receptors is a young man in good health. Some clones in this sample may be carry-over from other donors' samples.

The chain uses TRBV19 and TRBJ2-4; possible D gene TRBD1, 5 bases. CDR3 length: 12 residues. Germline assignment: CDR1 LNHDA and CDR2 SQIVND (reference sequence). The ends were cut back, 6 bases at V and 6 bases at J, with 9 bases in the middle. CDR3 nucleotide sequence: TGTGCCAGTAGGGGCGACAGAAACATTCAGTACTTC. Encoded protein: CASRGDRNIQYF.

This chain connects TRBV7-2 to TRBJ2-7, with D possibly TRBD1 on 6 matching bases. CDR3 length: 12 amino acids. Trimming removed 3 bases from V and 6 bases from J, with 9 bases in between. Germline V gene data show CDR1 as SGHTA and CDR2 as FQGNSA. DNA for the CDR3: TGTGCCAGCAGCTTTGAACAGGGCGAGCAGTACTTC. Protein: CASSFEQGEQYF. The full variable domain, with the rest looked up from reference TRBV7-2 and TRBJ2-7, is GAGVSQSPSNKVTEKGKDVELRCDPISGHTALYWYRQSLGQGLEFLIYFQGNSAPDKSGLPSDRFSAERTGGSVSTLTIQRTQQEDSAVYLCASSFEQGEQYFGPGTRLTVT.

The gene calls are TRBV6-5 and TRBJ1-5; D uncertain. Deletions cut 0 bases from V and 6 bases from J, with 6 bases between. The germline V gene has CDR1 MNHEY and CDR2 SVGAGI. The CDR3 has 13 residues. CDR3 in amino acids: CASSYSGLQPQHF. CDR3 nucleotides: TGTGCCAGCAGTTACTCGGGTCTTCAGCCCCAGCATTTT.